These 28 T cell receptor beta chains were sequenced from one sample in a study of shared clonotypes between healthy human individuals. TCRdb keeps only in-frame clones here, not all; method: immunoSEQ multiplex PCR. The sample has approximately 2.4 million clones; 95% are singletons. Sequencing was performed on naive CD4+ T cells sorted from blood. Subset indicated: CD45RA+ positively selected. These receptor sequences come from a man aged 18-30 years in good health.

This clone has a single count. The CDR3 DNA reads TGTGCCAGCAGCTTATACAGGGACACAGATACGCAGTATTTT. Residues: CASSLYRDTDTQYF. V is TRBV7-9 and J is TRBJ2-3, with D possibly being TRBD1 (6 bases). V was shortened by 2 bases and J by 2 bases, with 8 bases between the two germline ends. Per the germline V gene, CDR1 is SEHNR and CDR2 is FQNEAQ (reference sequence). The CDR3 has 14 amino acids.

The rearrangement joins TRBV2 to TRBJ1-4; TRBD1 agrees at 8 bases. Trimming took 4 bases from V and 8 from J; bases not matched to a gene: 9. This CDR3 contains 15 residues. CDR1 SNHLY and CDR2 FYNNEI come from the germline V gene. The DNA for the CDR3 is TGTGCCAGCAGTGGGCAGGGGGCGCCGGCCGAAAAACTGTTTTTT. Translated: CASSGQGAPAEKLFF.

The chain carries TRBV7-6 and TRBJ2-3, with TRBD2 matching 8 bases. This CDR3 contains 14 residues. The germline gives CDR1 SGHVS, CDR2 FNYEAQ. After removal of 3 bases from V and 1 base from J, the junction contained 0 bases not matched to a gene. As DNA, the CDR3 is TGTGCCAGCAGCTTTAGCGGGGGCACAGATACGCAGTATTTT. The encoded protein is CASSFSGGTDTQYF.

In DNA, the CDR3 is TGTGCCAGCAGTCCAACGGGACAGGGTGTTCAGCCCCAGCATTTT. It codes for CASSPTGQGVQPQHF. V gene TRBV6-5 combines with J gene TRBJ1-5; 9 positions agree with TRBD1. Germline V lookup: CDR1 MNHEY, CDR2 SVGAGI. Trimming at V came to 5 bases and at J to 6 bases, leaving 8 bases not matched to a gene. CDR3 length: 15 amino acids.

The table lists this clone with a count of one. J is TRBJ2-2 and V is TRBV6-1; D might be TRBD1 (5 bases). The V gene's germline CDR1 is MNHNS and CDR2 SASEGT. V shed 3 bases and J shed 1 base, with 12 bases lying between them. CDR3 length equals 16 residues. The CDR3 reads CASSDRRGLNTGELFF. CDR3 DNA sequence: TGTGCCAGCAGTGACCGAAGGGGCTTGAACACCGGGGAGCTGTTTTTT.

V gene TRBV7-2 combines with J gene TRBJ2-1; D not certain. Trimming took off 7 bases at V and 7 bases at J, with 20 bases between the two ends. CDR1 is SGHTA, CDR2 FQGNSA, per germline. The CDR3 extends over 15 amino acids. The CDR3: CASMTGQPLLNEQFF. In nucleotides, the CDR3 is TGTGCCAGCATGACCGGGCAGCCACTCTTGAATGAGCAGTTCTTC.

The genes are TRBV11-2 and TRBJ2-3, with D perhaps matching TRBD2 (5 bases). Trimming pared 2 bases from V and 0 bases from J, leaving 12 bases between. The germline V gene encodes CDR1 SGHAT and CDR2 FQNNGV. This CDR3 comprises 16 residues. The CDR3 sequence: CASSLWGAPSTDTQYF. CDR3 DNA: TGTGCCAGCAGCTTATGGGGAGCACCTAGCACAGATACGCAGTATTTT.

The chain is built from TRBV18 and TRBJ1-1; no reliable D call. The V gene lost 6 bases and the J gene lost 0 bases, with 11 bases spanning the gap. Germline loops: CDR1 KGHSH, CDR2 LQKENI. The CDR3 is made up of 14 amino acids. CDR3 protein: CASSLQSMNTEAFF. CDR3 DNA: TGTGCCAGCTCCCTCCAGAGCATGAACACTGAAGCTTTCTTT.

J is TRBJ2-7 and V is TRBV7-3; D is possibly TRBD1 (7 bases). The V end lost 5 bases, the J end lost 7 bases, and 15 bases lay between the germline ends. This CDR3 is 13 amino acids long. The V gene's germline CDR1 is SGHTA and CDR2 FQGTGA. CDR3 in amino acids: CASSDQQGREQYF. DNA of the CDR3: TGTGCCAGCAGCGACCAACAGGGGAGGGAGCAGTACTTC.

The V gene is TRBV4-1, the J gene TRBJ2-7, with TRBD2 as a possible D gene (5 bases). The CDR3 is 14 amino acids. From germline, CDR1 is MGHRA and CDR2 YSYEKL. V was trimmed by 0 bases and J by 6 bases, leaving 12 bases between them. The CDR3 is CASSQERWRPEQYF. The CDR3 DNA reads TGCGCCAGCAGCCAAGAAAGGTGGAGGCCCGAGCAGTACTTC.

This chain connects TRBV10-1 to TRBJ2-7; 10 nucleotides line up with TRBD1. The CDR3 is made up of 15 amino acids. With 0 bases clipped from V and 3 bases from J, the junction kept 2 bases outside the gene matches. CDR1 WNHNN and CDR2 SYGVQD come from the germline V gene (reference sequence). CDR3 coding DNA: TGCGCCAGCAGTGAGTCGGGACAGGGGATCTACGAGCAGTACTTC. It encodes CASSESGQGIYEQYF.

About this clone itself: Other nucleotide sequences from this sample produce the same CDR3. The CDR3 DNA sequence: TGTGCCAGTACCGACAGGGGCTATGGCTACACCTTC. Translated, it gives CASTDRGYGYTF. The J gene is TRBJ1-2, the V gene TRBV19; TRBD1 matches at 8 bases. J was trimmed by 4 bases and V by 7 bases; bases with no gene match: 2. The germline V gene has CDR1 LNHDA and CDR2 SQIVND (reference sequence). There are 12 residues in the CDR3.

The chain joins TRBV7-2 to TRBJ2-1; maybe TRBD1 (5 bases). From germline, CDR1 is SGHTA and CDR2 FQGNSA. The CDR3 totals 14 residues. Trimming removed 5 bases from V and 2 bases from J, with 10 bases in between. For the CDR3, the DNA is TGTGCCAGCAGCCCCGACAGCGCCTACAATGAGCAGTTCTTC. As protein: CASSPDSAYNEQFF.

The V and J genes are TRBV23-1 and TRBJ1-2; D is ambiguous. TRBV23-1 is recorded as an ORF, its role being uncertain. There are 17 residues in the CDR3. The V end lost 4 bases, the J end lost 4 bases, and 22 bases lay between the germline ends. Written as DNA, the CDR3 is TGCGCCAGCAGTCTTGGACCCCCGATCGGTTTGGGCTATGGCTACACCTTC. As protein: CASSLGPPIGLGYGYTF.

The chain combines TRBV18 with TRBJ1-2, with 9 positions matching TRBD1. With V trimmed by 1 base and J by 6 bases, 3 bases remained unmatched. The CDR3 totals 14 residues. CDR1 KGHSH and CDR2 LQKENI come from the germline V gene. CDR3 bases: TGTGCCAGCTCACCACAGAGGACAGGGGATGGCTACACCTTC. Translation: CASSPQRTGDGYTF.

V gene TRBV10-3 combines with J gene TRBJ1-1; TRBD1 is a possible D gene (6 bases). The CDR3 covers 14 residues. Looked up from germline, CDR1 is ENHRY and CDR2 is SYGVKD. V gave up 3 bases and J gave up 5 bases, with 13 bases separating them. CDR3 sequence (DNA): TGTGCCATCAGTGAAAGCACAGGGAAGACTGAAGCTTTCTTT. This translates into CAISESTGKTEAFF.

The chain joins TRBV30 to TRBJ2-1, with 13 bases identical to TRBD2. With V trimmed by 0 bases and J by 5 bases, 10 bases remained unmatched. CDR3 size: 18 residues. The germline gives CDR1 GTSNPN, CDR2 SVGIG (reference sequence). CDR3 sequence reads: CAWSVILTSGRSHNEQFF. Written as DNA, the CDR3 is TGTGCCTGGAGTGTAATCCTGACTAGCGGGAGGTCTCACAATGAGCAGTTCTTC.

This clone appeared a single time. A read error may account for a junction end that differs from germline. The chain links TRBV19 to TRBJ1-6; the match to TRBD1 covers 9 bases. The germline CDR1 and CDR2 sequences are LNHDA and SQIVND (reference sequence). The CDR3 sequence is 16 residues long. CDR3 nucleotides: TGTGCCAGTAGTATTGCGGACAGGGGTTATACTTCACCCCTCCACTTT. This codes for CASSIADRGYTSPLHF.

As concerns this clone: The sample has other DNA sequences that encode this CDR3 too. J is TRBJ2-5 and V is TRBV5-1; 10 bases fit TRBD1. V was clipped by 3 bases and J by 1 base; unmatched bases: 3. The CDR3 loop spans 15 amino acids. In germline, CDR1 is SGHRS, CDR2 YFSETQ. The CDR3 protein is CASSSGQGGQETQYF. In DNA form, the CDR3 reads TGCGCCAGCAGCTCAGGACAGGGGGGCCAAGAGACCCAGTACTTC.

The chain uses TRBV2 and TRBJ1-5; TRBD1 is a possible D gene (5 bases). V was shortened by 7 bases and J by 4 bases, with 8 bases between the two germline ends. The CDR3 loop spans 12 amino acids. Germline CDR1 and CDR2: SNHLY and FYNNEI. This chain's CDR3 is CASKNRNQPQHF. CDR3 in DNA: TGTGCCAGCAAGAACAGGAATCAGCCCCAGCATTTT. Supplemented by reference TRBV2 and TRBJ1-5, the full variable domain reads EPEVTQTPSHQVTQMGQEVILRCVPISNHLYFYWYRQILGQKVEFLVSFYNNEISEKSEIFDDQFSVERPDGSNFTLKIRSTKLEDSAMYFCASKNRNQPQHFGDGTRLSIL.

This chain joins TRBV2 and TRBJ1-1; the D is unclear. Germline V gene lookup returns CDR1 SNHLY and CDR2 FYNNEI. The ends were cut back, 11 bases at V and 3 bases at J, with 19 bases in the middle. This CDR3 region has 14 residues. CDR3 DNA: TGTGCCGGAAGGTCCGGAGTGTGGGACACTGAAGCTTTCTTT. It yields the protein CAGRSGVWDTEAFF.

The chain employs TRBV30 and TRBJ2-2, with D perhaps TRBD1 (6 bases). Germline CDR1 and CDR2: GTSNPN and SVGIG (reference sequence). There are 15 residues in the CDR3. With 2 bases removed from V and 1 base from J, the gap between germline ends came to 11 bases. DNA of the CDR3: TGTGCCTGGAGTTTGGTCAGGGGGAACACCGGGGAGCTGTTTTTT. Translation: CAWSLVRGNTGELFF. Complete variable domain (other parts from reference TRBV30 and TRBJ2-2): SQTIHQWPATLVQPVGSPLSLECTVEGTSNPNLYWYRQAAGRGLQLLFYSVGIGQISSEVPQNLSASRPQDRQFILSSKKLLLSDSGFYLCAWSLVRGNTGELFFGEGSRLTVL.

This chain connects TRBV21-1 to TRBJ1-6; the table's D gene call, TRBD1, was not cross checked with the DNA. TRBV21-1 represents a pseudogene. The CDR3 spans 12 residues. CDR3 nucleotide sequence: TGTGCCGGTGACAGGGGAAATTCACCCCTCCACTTT. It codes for CAGDRGNSPLHF.

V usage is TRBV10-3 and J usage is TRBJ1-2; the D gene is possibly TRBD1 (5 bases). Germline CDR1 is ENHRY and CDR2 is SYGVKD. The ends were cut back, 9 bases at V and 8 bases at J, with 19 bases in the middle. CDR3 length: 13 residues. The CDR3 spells CAIASGTGGGYTF. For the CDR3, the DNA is TGTGCCATTGCTTCGGGGACTGGGGGAGGCTACACCTTC.

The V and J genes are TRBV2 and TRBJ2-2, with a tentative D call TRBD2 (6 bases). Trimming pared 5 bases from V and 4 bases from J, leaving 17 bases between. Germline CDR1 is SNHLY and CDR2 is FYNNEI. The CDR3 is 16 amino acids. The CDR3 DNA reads TGTGCCAGCAGTTTGAGGCGCGGGAAGGGCACCGGGGAGCTGTTTTTT. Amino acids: CASSLRRGKGTGELFF.

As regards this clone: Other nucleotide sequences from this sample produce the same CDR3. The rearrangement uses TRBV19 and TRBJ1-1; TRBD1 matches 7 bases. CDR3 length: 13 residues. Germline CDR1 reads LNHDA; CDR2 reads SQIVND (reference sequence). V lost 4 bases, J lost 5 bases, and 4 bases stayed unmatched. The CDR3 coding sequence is TGTGCCAGTAGTACCAACAGGGGAACTGAAGCTTTCTTT. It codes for CASSTNRGTEAFF.

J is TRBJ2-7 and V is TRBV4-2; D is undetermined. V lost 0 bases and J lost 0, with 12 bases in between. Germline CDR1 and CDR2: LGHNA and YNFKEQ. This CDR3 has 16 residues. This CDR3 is CASSQEGSTSSYEQYF. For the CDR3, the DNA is TGTGCCAGCAGCCAAGAAGGCTCTACAAGCTCCTACGAGCAGTACTTC.

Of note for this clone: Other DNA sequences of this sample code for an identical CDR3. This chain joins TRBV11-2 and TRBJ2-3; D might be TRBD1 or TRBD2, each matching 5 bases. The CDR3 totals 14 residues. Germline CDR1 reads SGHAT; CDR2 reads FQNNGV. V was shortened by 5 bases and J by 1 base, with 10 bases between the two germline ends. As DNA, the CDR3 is TGTGCCAGCAGCCTCATGGGGGGCACAGATACGCAGTATTTT. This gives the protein CASSLMGGTDTQYF.